What follows is one T cell receptor beta chain and its context. Its cognate antigen is unknown. The data were obtained in a study of beta chain features in type 1 diabetes. Study findings and constraints: The cDNA sequencing approach could over-represent high-TCR-expressing cells. A PCR bias possibly favoring shorter templates would apply equally to patients and controls. For TCRB rearrangement, an influence of HLA type remained unresolved here.

CDR3 length equals 11 residues. The germline V and J ends were trimmed by 5 bases and 10 bases, with 9 bases remaining between them. CDR1 is SGHTA and CDR2 is FQGNSA in the germline V gene. All of the isolated RNA was reverse transcribed, so expressed TCRB transcripts were sequenced. Sequencing used immunoSEQ multiplex PCR; TCRdb keeps in-frame clones, though not all of them. The repertoire holds some 140,000 clones, with 9% to 9.5% as singletons. This sequence originates from a man aged 18 to 29 in good health. The specimen sequenced was central memory CD4+ T cells from blood. The chain is built from TRBV7-2 and TRBJ2-1; D not resolved. The CDR3 region is CASSPVYEQFF. CDR3 DNA sequence: TGTGCCAGCAGCCCGGTATACGAGCAGTTCTTC.